This TCR beta chain appears in the sequencing data of a study of siplizumab effects on memory and regulatory T cells. Per the germline V gene, CDR1 is SGHRS and CDR2 is YFSETQ. CDR3 length: 16 amino acids. Trimming cost V 4 bases and J 7 bases; bases outside gene matches: 15. Assay: immunoSEQ multiplex PCR; the TCRdb copy retains only in-frame clones and omits some. The sample comprises 90,000 to 110,000 clones, about 92% of which are singletons, and approximately 0.32% rests with the top ten. V usage is TRBV5-1 and J usage is TRBJ2-7; 9 bases fit TRBD1. Source material: CD4+ T cells sorted from blood. The TCR comes from a human donor in good health. CDR3: CASSRRPDRGYGEQYF. Here the CDR3 DNA reads TGCGCCAGCAGCCGGAGGCCGGACAGGGGCTATGGGGAGCAGTACTTC. The complete variable domain, with remaining parts taken from reference TRBV5-1 and TRBJ2-7, reads KAGVTQTPRYLIKTRGQQVTLSCSPISGHRSVSWYQQTPGQGLQFLFEYFSETQRNKGNFPGRFSGRQFSNSRSEMNVSTLELGDSALYLCASSRRPDRGYGEQYFGPGTRLTVT.